Listed below are T cell receptor beta chains from one sample, sequenced in a study of patients and donors after allogeneic stem cell transplantation. TCRdb re-analysed the RT-PCR reads in MiXCR, keeping a single row per CDR3 protein. The profile shows some 200,000 distinct CDR3 sequences, around two fifths of them singletons. Material for sequencing was blood, either unsorted or a sorted T cell fraction (not recorded which). The source of these receptors is a human donor who was either an allogeneic HSCT recipient or a stem cell or donor lymphocyte infusion donor (not recorded which). It is not recorded whose cells these are; they may come from a transplant donor. CDR3s include the opening cysteine and the closing phenylalanine or tryptophan. The order of the fields is J gene, V gene, clone size, D gene, CDR3 DNA, CDR3 protein. The D gene is left open where the match is weak. The size field is filled for only some rows; it gives once, few, many or a size class.

>TRBJ2-7|TRBV25-1|.|.
TGTGCCAGCAGTGAATGGGGGAGGCAGGGCTTCCCTTCCGAGCAGTACTTC
CASSEWGRQGFPSEQYF
>TRBJ1-4|TRBV20-1|few|.
TGCAGTGCTAGAGTCCCTACCCCCTCCAGGGAAAAACTGTTTTTT
CSARVPTPSREKLFF
>TRBJ2-7|TRBV4-1|.|.
TGCGCCAGCAGCCAAGAAGACTCAATGGCCTACGAGCAGTACTTC
CASSQEDSMAYEQYF
>TRBJ1-1|TRBV28|many|.
TGTGCCAGCGGGAGGATGACGGCAGAAGCTTTCTTT
CASGRMTAEAFF
>TRBJ2-1|TRBV12-3/TRBV12-4|.|.
TGTGCCAGCAGTTTGGGACACGTAGCCTACAATGAGCAGTTCTTC
CASSLGHVAYNEQFF
>TRBJ2-2|TRBV27|.|.
TGTGCCAGCAGTCCGACTCCCACCGGGGAGCTGTTTTTT
CASSPTPTGELFF
>TRBJ1-2|TRBV4-2|once|.
TGTGCCAGCAGCCAACAGCGGGACGGTTATAACTATGGCTACACCTTC
CASSQQRDGYNYGYTF
>TRBJ2-1|TRBV29-1|.|.
TGCAGCGTAGCGGAGGACTTGAGCTCCTACAATGAGCAGTTCTTC
CSVAEDLSSYNEQFF
>TRBJ1-4|TRBV10-3|few|TRBD1
TGTGCCATCAGTGAAGGGGGCGTTGGCGAAAAACTGTTTTTT
CAISEGGVGEKLFF
>TRBJ1-1|TRBV6-5|few|TRBD1
TGTGCCACCCGGGACAGGGTTATTTGGGCCAAGATGAACACTGAAGCTTTCTTT
CATRDRVIWAKMNTEAFF
>TRBJ2-1|TRBV7-2|.|TRBD2
TGTGCCAGCAGCTTAGATCGCCTAGCGGTATCCTACAATGAGCAGTTCTTC
CASSLDRLAVSYNEQFF
>TRBJ1-1|TRBV5-1|few|.
TGCGCCAGCAGCTTCGTGGGCACTGAAGCTTTCTTT
CASSFVGTEAFF
>TRBJ2-3|TRBV7-9|.|TRBD2
TGTGCCAGCAGCTCGGAGGGACTAGCGACAGATACGCAGTATTTT
CASSSEGLATDTQYF
>TRBJ2-7|TRBV10-3|.|TRBD1
TGTGCCATCAGTCCGCGGACAGGGGTGGGGGAGCAGTACTTC
CAISPRTGVGEQYF
>TRBJ2-3|TRBV7-2|few|.
TGTGCCAGCAGCTTAGCTTTTACTCTCAGGGCAGATACGCAGTATTTT
CASSLAFTLRADTQYF
>TRBJ1-1|TRBV4-3|.|TRBD1
TGCGCCAGCAGCCAAGATCTAGGAGGGACAGGGCTAACTGAAGCTTTCTTT
CASSQDLGGTGLTEAFF
>TRBJ1-1|TRBV19|few|.
TGTGCCAGTAGTATAAGGGTCCGCACTGAAGCTTTCTTT
CASSIRVRTEAFF
>TRBJ2-1|TRBV6-2/TRBV6-3|.|.
TGTGCCAGCAGTTGGGGGGTAGCCGTTTACAATGAGCAGTTCTTC
CASSWGVAVYNEQFF
>TRBJ2-1|TRBV4-3|.|.
TGCGCCAGCAGCCAAGATTTGAGGCCGGGGTGGAACAATGAGCAGTTCTTC
CASSQDLRPGWNNEQFF
>TRBJ2-3|TRBV6-5|few|.
TGTGCCAGCTTCGGGGGAGGATTGGCAGATACGCAGTATTTT
CASFGGGLADTQYF
>TRBJ2-3|TRBV4-3|few|TRBD1
TGCGCCAGCAGCCAAGATGAGGACAGGGGTATGAGCACAGATACGCAGTATTTT
CASSQDEDRGMSTDTQYF
>TRBJ2-1|TRBV4-2|.|.
TGTGCCAGCAGCCAAGATGGTCCGCAGGGTAGGGATGAGCAGTTCTTC
CASSQDGPQGRDEQFF
>TRBJ1-1|TRBV15|few|.
TGTGCCACCAGCAGAGCGAACACTGAAGCTTTCTTT
CATSRANTEAFF
>TRBJ1-1|TRBV5-1|few|.
TGCGCCAGCAAACGGACCGGCGACATTGAAGCTTTCTTT
CASKRTGDIEAFF
>TRBJ1-2|TRBV6-2/TRBV6-3|.|.
TGTGCCAGCAGTTACCCACTTGACAGGATGAACTATGGCTACACCTTC
CASSYPLDRMNYGYTF
>TRBJ1-6|TRBV5-1|.|.
TGCGCCAGCAGCTTGTCTAGGGCAGGCGCTGGGAATTCACCCCTCCACTTT
CASSLSRAGAGNSPLHF
>TRBJ1-1|TRBV2|few|.
TGTGCCAGCATTCGGCTACAAGAGAACACTGAAGCTTTCTTT
CASIRLQENTEAFF
>TRBJ2-1|TRBV7-8|once|TRBD1
TGTGCCAGCAGCTTAGAAGGGACAGGGGGTAGATCGGGCAATGAGCAGTTCTTC
CASSLEGTGGRSGNEQFF
>TRBJ1-2|TRBV7-8|.|.
TGTGCCAGCAGCTTACGACACCTTAATGGCTACACCTTC
CASSLRHLNGYTF
>TRBJ2-7|TRBV6-6|.|.
TGTGCCAGCAGTTCTCCAGAGTACGAGCAGTACTTC
CASSSPEYEQYF
>TRBJ1-2|TRBV4-3|.|.
TGCGCCAGCAGCCAAGGATCGGACAGAGGTGACGGCTACACCTTC
CASSQGSDRGDGYTF
>TRBJ1-1|TRBV10-3|once|TRBD1
TGTGCCATCAATCTATCAGGGGGCACTGAAGCTTTCTTT
CAINLSGGTEAFF
>TRBJ2-3|TRBV6-5|.|.
TGTGCCAGCAGTTCAGGGAGGGATACGCAGTATTTT
CASSSGRDTQYF
>TRBJ1-5|TRBV4-3|.|.
TGCGCCAGCAGCCCCCGGGGGGGCCTCAATCAGCCCCAGCATTTT
CASSPRGGLNQPQHF
>TRBJ2-7|TRBV12-3/TRBV12-4|few|TRBD1
TGTGCCAGCAGTGACAGGGTGGCCTACGAGCAGTACTTC
CASSDRVAYEQYF
>TRBJ1-1|TRBV5-1|once|.
TGCGCCAGCAGCCCGTGGGTGGACACTGAAGCTTTCTTT
CASSPWVDTEAFF
>TRBJ1-5|TRBV6-5|.|TRBD1
TGTGCCAGCAGTGAACAGGGGGCAGGGCAGCCCCAGCATTTT
CASSEQGAGQPQHF
>TRBJ1-1|TRBV7-2|few|.
TGTGCCAGCAGCTTAGCGAGTTGGGCAGGGACAAACACTGAAGCTTTCTTT
CASSLASWAGTNTEAFF
>TRBJ1-3|TRBV7-2|.|.
TGTGCCAGCAGCTTACTTCGACAGTACTCCTCTGGAAACACCATATATTTT
CASSLLRQYSSGNTIYF
>TRBJ1-1|TRBV4-3|.|.
TGCGCCAGCAGCCAAGAAACAGGGTGGGTATACGACACTGAAGCTTTCTTT
CASSQETGWVYDTEAFF
>TRBJ1-4|TRBV5-1|once|.
TGCGCCAGCTATAGGGATACTAATGAAAAACTGTTTTTT
CASYRDTNEKLFF
>TRBJ1-1|TRBV27|many|.
TGTGCCAGCTCCAGGGACATAACCACTGAAGCTTTCTTT
CASSRDITTEAFF
>TRBJ2-2|TRBV19|.|.
TGTGCCAGTAAGTGGACAACCAACACCGGGGAGCTGTTTTTT
CASKWTTNTGELFF
>TRBJ2-7|TRBV27|.|.
TGTGCCAGCAAGCAACCCTACGAGCAGTACTTC
CASKQPYEQYF
>TRBJ1-1|TRBV7-9|.|.
TGTGCCAGCAGCTTAGACAGAGGGGGAAACACTGAAGCTTTCTTT
CASSLDRGGNTEAFF
>TRBJ1-2|TRBV12-3/TRBV12-4|.|.
TGTGCCAGCAGTTTAGAGCGGACGGTTTATGGCTACACCTTC
CASSLERTVYGYTF
>TRBJ1-3|TRBV28|.|TRBD1
TGTGCCAGCAGTCGACAGGGGGCTGGTGGAAACACCATATATTTT
CASSRQGAGGNTIYF
>TRBJ2-7|TRBV20-1|.|.
TGCAGTGACTCGCTGTGGCGGGACTCCTACGAGCAGTACTTC
CSDSLWRDSYEQYF
>TRBJ2-5|TRBV6-5|.|.
TGTGCCAGCAGTAGCCGTGAGGGGATCCAAGAGACCCAGTACTTC
CASSSREGIQETQYF
>TRBJ1-1|TRBV7-7|.|.
TGTGCTAGCAGCTTAGTCAGAGACGGTGAAGCTTTCTTT
CASSLVRDGEAFF
>TRBJ2-1|TRBV5-6|.|.
TGTGCCAGCAGCTTGGGTGGGCTAGGTGAGCAGTTCTTC
CASSLGGLGEQFF
>TRBJ2-3|TRBV6-5|.|TRBD2
TGTGCCAGCCAGACTAGCGGGAGTGGTGATACGCAGTATTTT
CASQTSGSGDTQYF
>TRBJ1-2|TRBV29-1|.|.
TGCAGCGTTGAAGAACGCTATGGCTACACCTTC
CSVEERYGYTF
>TRBJ2-1|TRBV19|.|.
TGTGCCAGTAGTATAGAAGGGGGGGCTGAGCAGTTCTTC
CASSIEGGAEQFF
>TRBJ1-2|TRBV19|many|.
TGTGCCAGTAGTGACAGACCCTATGGCTACACCTTC
CASSDRPYGYTF